This paragraph covers one T cell receptor beta chain sequence. Germline CDR1 reads SGDLS; CDR2 reads YYNGEE. This CDR3 has 14 residues. The V gene lost 4 bases and the J gene lost 5 bases, with 10 bases spanning the gap. This sample stems from a study of blood T cell repertoires in COVID-19. Using immunoSEQ multiplex PCR, the repertoire was profiled, and TCRdb retains in-frame clones only, with some absent. The sample includes 60,000 to 90,000 clones, 80% to 90% of them seen just once. Sequencing input: peripheral blood. The chain carries TRBV9 and TRBJ1-6, with D uncertain. The receptor comes from a woman between 50 and 59 years old with acute or convalescent COVID-19. CDR3 coding DNA: TGTGCCAGCAGCCCACAAGTGCATAATTCACCCCTCCACTTT. It is translated as CASSPQVHNSPLHF.